This T cell receptor beta chain was profiled in a study of blood T cell repertoires in COVID-19. The CDR3 length is 15 residues. CDR1 SGHDT and CDR2 YYEEEE come from the germline V gene. V gave up 4 bases and J gave up 4 bases; unmatched junction bases: 4. Profiled with immunoSEQ multiplex PCR; TCRdb holds only in-frame clones, not every one. The sample contains under 200,000 clones, about 83% of which appear only once. This receptor was identified in an elderly woman with acute or convalescent COVID-19. The rearrangement joins TRBV5-6 to TRBJ2-2; 10 bases match TRBD1. The sequenced sample was peripheral blood. CDR3 protein: CASSARQGATGELFF. Here the CDR3 DNA reads TGTGCCAGCAGCGCCCGACAGGGGGCCACCGGGGAGCTGTTTTTT.